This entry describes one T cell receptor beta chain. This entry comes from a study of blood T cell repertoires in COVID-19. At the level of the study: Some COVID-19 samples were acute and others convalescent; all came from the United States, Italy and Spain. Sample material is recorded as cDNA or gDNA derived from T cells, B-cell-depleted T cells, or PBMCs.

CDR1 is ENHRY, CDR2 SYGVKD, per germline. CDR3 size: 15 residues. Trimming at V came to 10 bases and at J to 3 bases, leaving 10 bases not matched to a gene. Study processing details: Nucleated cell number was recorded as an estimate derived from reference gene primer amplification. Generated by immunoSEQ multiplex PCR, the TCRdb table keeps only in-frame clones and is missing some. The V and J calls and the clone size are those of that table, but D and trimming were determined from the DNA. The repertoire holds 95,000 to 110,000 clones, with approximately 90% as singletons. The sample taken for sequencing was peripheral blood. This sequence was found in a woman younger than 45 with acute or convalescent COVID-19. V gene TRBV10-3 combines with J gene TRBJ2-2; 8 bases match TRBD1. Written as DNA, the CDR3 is TGTGCCAGCAGACAGGGGACATCGGACACCGGGGAGCTGTTTTTT. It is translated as CASRQGTSDTGELFF.